The clone carrying this T cell receptor beta chain showed up just a few times. V was trimmed by 7 bases and J by 2 bases, leaving 24 bases between them. The CDR3 has 16 residues. CDR1 DFQATT and CDR2 SNEGSKA come from the germline V gene (reference sequence). The sample comes from a study of T cells in Graves' hyperthyroidism and ophthalmopathy. TCR beta CDR3 regions were amplified from RNA transcripts. Carried out on the TCR CDR3, a first-round RT-PCR used the HTBI primer set. Each CDR3 protein is one row after TCRdb ran MiXCR on the multiplex PCR reads. The sample has hundreds of thousands of distinct CDR3 sequences, roughly 14% seen once.

Sequenced material: blood. This TCR was sampled from a woman aged 25-40 years with Graves' hyperthyroidism that later progressed to Graves' ophthalmopathy. The V call is TRBV20-1, the J call TRBJ2-7, with D tentatively TRBD2 (6 bases). The CDR3, as DNA: TGCAGTGTCACGGAGACCAGCGCGGAGGGCCCCTACGAGCAGTACTTC. Its translation is CSVTETSAEGPYEQYF.